The T cell receptor (beta chain) described here comes from a study of beta chain features in type 1 diabetes. In regard to this clone: Its target is unknown.

The investigators reverse transcribed all of the isolated RNA, so they sequenced expressed TCRB transcripts. Libraries were prepared by immunoSEQ multiplex PCR; TCRdb keeps only in-frame clonotypes and omits some of them. The profile shows some 350,000 clones, around an eighth of them singletons. Study results and limitations: Shorter TCRB CDR3s, moderately but significantly so, were found in Type 1 diabetes patients in all four CD4+ subsets.

This TCR came from a woman aged 18-29 years with type 1 diabetes. Specimen: naive CD4+ T cells from blood.

CDR3 amino acids: CASSLARGSAYEQYF. The CDR3 DNA follows: TGTGCCAGCAGCTTGGCGCGGGGGAGTGCCTACGAGCAGTACTTC. This chain joins TRBV5-4 and TRBJ2-7; 7 nucleotides line up with TRBD2. The CDR3 totals 15 residues. Germline V lookup: CDR1 SGHNT, CDR2 YYREEE (reference sequence). Trimming at V came to 0 bases and at J to 2 bases, leaving 5 bases not matched to a gene.